This is a list of T cell receptor beta chains from one sample in a study of blood T cell repertoires in COVID-19. The table came from immunoSEQ multiplex PCR; TCRdb's copy has only in-frame clones and leaves some out. The sample consists of roughly 150,000 clones, around 90% of them appearing once. Material for sequencing was peripheral blood. The receptors were sampled from a human donor in a cohort sampled during active COVID-19. CDR3s include the opening cysteine and the closing phenylalanine or tryptophan.

v_call,cdr3_aa
TRBV28,CASSLSGLERETYEQYF
TRBV7-3,CASSPAGGPGGELFF
TRBV5-5,CASSQVGQGGSHF
TRBV21-1,CASLSEPGQGTHSNQPQHF
TRBV5-4,CASSGGGETQYF
TRBV5-5,CASSLVGSNNQETQYF
TRBV19,CASSPTTNAEAFF
TRBV18,CASSPPGTGGSRNEQFF
TRBV18,CASSPLERGASNEQFF
TRBV19,CASRWTGSDEQFF
TRBV9,CASSSQQRKLYNEQFF